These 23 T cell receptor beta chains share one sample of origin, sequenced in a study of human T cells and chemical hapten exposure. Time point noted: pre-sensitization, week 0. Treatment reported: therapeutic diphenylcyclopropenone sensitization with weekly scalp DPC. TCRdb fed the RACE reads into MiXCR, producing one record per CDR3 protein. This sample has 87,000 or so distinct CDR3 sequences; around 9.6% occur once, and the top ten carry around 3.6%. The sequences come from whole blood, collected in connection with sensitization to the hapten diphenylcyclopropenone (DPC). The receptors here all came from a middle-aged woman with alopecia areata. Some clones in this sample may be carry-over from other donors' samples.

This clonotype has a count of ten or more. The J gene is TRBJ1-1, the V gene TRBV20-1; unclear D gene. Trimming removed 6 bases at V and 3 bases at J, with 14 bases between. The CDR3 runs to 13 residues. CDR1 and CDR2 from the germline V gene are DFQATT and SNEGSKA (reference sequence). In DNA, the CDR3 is TGCAGTGCCCGAACCCGGGCAGACACTGAAGCTTTCTTT. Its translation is CSARTRADTEAFF.

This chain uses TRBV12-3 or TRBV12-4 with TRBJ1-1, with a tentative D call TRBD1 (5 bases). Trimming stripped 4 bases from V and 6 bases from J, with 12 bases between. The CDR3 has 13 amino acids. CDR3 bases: TGTGCCAGCAGTTCCAGACCGGGACCTGAAGCTTTCTTT. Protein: CASSSRPGPEAFF.

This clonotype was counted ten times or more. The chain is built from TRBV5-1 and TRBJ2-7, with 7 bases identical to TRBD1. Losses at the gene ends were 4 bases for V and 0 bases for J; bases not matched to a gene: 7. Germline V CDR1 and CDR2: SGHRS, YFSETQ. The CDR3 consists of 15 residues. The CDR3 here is CASSPGQTSSYEQYF. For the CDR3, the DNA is TGCGCCAGCAGCCCGGGACAGACCAGCTCCTACGAGCAGTACTTC.

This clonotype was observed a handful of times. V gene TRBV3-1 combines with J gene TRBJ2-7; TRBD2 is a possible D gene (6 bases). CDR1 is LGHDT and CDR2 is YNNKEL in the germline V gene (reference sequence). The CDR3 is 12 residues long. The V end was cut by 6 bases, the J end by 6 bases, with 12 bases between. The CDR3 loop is CASSPGGAEQYF. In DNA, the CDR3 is TGTGCCAGCAGTCCTGGAGGGGCCGAGCAGTACTTC.

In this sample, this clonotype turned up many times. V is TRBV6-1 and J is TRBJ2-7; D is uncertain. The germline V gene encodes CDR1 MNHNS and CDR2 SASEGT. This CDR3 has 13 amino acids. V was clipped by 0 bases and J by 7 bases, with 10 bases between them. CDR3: CASSEAELGEQYF. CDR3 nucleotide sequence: TGTGCCAGCAGTGAAGCGGAGCTCGGGGAGCAGTACTTC.

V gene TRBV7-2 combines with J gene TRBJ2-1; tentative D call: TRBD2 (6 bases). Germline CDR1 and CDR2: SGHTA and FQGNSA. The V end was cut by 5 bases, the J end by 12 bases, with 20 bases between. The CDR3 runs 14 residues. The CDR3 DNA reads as TGTGCCAGCAGCCCGGAGGGTTGGGGAGAAAGGCAGTTCTTC. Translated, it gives CASSPEGWGERQFF.

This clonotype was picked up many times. The CDR3 reads CASSLGPFGGGTEAFF. CDR3 bases: TGTGCCAGCAGCTTGGGTCCTTTTGGGGGAGGCACTGAAGCTTTCTTT. The chain is built from TRBV7-2 and TRBJ1-1, with D possibly being TRBD1 (5 bases). Germline loops: CDR1 SGHTA, CDR2 FQGNSA. Trimming stripped 3 bases from V and 4 bases from J, with 18 bases between. The CDR3 consists of 16 residues.

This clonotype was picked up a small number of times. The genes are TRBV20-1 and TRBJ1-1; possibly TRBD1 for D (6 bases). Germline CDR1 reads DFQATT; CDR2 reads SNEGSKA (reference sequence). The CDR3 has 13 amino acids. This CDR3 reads CRPTGSANTEAFF. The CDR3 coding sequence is TGCAGGCCCACAGGGAGTGCGAACACTGAAGCTTTCTTT.

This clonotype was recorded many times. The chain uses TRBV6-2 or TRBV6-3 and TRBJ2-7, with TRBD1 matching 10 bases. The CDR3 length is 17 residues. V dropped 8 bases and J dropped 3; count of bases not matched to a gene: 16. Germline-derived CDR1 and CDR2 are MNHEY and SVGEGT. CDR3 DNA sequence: TGTGCCAGCGGAACCCGGGACAGGGGAAGTTGGGACTACGAGCAGTACTTC. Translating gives CASGTRDRGSWDYEQYF.

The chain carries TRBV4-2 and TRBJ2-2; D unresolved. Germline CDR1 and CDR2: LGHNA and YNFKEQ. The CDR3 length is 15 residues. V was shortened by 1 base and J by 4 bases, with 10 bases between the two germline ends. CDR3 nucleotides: TGTGCCAGCAGCCAAGGGTATCCGGGCACCGGGGAGCTGTTTTTT. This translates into CASSQGYPGTGELFF.

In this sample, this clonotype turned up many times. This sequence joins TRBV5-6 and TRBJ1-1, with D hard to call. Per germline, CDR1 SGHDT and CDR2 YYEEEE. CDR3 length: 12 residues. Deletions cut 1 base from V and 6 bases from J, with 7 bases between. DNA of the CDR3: TGTGCCAGCAGCTTGTTTTTCGCTGAAGCTTTCTTT. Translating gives CASSLFFAEAFF.

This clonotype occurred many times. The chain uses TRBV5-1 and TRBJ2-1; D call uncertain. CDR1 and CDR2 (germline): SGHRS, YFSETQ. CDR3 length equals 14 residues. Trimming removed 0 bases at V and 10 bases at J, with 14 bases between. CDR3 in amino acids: CASSLADEGGEQFF. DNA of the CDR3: TGCGCCAGCAGCTTGGCGGACGAAGGTGGGGAGCAGTTCTTC.

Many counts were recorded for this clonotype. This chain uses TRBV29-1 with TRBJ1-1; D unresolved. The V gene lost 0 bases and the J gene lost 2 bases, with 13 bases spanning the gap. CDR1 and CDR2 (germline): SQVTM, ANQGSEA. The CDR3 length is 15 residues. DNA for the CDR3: TGCAGCGTTGAAGAGTGGTGGAGTTCCAACACTGAAGCTTTCTTT. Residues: CSVEEWWSSNTEAFF.

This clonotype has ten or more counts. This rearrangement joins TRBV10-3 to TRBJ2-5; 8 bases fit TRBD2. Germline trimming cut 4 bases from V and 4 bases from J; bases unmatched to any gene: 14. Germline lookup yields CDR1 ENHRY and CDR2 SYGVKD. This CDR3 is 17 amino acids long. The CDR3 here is CAISGSPSGGARETQYF. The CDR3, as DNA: TGTGCCATCAGTGGTTCCCCCTCCGGGGGGGCTAGAGAGACCCAGTACTTC.

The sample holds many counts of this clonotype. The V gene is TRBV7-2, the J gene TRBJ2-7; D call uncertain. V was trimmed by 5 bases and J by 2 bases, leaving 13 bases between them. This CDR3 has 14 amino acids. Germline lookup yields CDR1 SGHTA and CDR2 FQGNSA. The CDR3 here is CASSVNWPAYEQYF. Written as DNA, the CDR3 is TGTGCCAGCAGCGTAAACTGGCCCGCCTACGAGCAGTACTTC.

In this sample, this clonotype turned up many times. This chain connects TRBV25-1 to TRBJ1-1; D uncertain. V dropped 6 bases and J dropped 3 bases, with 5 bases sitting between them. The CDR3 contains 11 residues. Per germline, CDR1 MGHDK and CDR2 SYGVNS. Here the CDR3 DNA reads TGTGCCAGCAGGGACTACACTGAAGCTTTCTTT. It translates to CASRDYTEAFF.

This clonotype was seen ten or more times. This CDR3 is CASSLVGLAGADTQYF. CDR3 in DNA: TGTGCCAGCAGCTTAGTAGGTCTAGCGGGGGCAGATACGCAGTATTTT. The chain combines TRBV11-2 with TRBJ2-3, with TRBD2 matching over 10 bases. CDR1 is SGHAT, CDR2 FQNNGV, per germline. The CDR3 has 16 residues. The V and J ends lost 1 base and 4 bases, in that order; junction bases with no gene match: 5.

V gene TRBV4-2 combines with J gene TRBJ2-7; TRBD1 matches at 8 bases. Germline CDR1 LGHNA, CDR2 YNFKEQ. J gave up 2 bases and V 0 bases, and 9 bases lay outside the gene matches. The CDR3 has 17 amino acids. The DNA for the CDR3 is TGTGCCAGCAGCCAAGATCTAGCAGGGGGCACACCCTACGAGCAGTACTTC. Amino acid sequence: CASSQDLAGGTPYEQYF.

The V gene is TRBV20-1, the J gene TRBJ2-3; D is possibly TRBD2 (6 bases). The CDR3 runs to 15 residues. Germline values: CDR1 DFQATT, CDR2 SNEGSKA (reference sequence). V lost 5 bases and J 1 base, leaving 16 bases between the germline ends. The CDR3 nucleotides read TGCAGTGCTGGCCACAGGTTAGCGGGCACAGATACGCAGTATTTT. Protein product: CSAGHRLAGTDTQYF.

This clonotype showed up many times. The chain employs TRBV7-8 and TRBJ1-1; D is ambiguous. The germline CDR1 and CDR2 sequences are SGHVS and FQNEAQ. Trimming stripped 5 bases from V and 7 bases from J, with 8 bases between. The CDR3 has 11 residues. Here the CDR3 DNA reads TGTGCCAGCAGCCTACAACGTGAAGCTTTCTTT. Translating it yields CASSLQREAFF.

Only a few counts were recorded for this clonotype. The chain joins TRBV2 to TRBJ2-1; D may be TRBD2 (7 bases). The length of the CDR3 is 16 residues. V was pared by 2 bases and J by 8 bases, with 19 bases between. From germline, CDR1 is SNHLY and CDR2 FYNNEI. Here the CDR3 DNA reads TGTGCCAGCAGTGAACGGTGGGGGGGCAACGGTTATGAGCAGTTCTTC. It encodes CASSERWGGNGYEQFF.

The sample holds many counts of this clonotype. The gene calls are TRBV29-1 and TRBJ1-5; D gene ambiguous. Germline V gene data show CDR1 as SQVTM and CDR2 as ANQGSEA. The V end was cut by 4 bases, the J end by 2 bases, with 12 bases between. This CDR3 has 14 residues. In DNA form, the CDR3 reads TGCAGCGTTGCTGAGGGAGGTCGCAATCAGCCCCAGCATTTT. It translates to CSVAEGGRNQPQHF.

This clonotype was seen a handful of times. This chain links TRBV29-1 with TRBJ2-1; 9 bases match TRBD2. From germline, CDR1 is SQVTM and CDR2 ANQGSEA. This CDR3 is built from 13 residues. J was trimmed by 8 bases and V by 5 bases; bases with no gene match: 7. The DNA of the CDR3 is TGCAGCGTTTTACCTAGCGGGGTCTATGAGCAGTTCTTC. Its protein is CSVLPSGVYEQFF.